Below, one TCR beta chain is given with its context. These data come from a study of CD8 T cells in Susac syndrome. From blood CD8+ and CD4+ T cells, TCR beta sequences were generated. Treatment-naive patients with stable or active relapsing-remitting disease served as multiple sclerosis controls. Reverse transcription used about 0.5 to 1 ug RNA and random hexamers. An immunoSEQ multiplex PCR amplified TCR beta CDR3 over 54 Vbeta and 13 Jbeta. TCRdb analysed the immunoSEQ multiplex PCR reads with MiXCR anew, one entry per CDR3 protein. The sample lists more than 250,000 distinct CDR3 sequences; roughly 94% were seen once. The sample was CD4+ T cells from PBMCs. This TCR was sampled from a human donor with multiple sclerosis.

This CDR3 is CASSVGASSYPDNEQFF. Written as DNA, the CDR3 is TGTGCCAGCAGCGTAGGGGCGAGCTCCTACCCGGACAATGAGCAGTTCTTC. V usage is TRBV9 and J usage is TRBJ2-1; D call uncertain. The CDR3 length is 17 residues. The germline V gene encodes CDR1 SGDLS and CDR2 YYNGEE. The V gene lost 0 bases and the J gene lost 5 bases, with 18 bases spanning the gap.